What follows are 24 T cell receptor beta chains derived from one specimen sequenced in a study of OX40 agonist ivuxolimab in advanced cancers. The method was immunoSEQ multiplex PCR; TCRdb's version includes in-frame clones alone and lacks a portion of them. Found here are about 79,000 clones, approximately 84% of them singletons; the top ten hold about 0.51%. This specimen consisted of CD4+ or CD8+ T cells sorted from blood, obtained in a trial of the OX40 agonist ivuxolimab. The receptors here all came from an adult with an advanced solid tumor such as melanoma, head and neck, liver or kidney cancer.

The CDR3 nucleotides read TGTGCCAGCAGATCCGATCGGACAGGAGTATATGGCTACACCTTC. This translates into CASRSDRTGVYGYTF. V is TRBV19 and J is TRBJ1-2, with TRBD1 matching over 7 bases. Germline CDR1 and CDR2: LNHDA and SQIVND (reference sequence). The trim removed 9 bases at V and 5 bases at J, leaving 15 bases unmatched. The CDR3 is 15 amino acids.

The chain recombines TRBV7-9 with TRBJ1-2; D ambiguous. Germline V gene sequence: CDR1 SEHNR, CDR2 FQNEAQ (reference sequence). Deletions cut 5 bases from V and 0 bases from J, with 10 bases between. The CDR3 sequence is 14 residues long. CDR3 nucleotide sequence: TGTGCCAGCAGCCGTACTCAGTCTAACTATGGCTACACCTTC. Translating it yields CASSRTQSNYGYTF.

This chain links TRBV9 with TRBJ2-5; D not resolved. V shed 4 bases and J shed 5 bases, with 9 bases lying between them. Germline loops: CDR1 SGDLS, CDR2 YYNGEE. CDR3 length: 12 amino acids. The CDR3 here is CASSFPSETQYF. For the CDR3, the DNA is TGTGCCAGCAGCTTCCCGTCTGAGACCCAGTACTTC.

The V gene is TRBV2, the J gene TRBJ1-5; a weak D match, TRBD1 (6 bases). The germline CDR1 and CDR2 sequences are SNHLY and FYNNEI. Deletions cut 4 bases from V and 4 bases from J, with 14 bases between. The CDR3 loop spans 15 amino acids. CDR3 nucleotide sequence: TGTGCCAGCAGTGCAAGATCAGGGGAAAATCAGCCCCAGCATTTT. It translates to CASSARSGENQPQHF.

The CDR3 DNA reads as TGTGCCAGCAGTGAAGGAAGGGAAGTCGGAGGCTACACCTTC. The encoded protein is CASSEGREVGGYTF. The chain combines TRBV6-1 with TRBJ1-2; D is undetermined. Trimming took 1 base from V and 8 from J, leaving 14 bases between them. Per the germline V gene, CDR1 is MNHNS and CDR2 is SASEGT. This CDR3 is 14 amino acids long.

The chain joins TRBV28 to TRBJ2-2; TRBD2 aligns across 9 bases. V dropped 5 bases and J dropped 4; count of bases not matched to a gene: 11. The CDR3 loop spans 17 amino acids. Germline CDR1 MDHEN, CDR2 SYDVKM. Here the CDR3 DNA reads TGTGCCAGCAGTCTGCATACTGGCGGGAGGGTCACCGGGGAGCTGTTTTTT. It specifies CASSLHTGGRVTGELFF.

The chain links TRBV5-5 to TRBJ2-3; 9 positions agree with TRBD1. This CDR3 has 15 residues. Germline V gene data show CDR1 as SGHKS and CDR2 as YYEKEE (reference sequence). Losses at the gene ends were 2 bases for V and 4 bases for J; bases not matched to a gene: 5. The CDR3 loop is CASSLRDRASDTQYF. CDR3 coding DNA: TGTGCCAGCAGCTTACGGGACAGGGCTTCAGATACGCAGTATTTT.

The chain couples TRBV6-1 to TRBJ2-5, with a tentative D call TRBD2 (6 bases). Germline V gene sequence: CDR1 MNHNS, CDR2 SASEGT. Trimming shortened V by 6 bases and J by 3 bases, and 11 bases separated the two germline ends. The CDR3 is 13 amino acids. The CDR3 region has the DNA TGTGCCAGCAGAGGCTGGGGGGAAGAGACCCAGTACTTC. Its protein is CASRGWGEETQYF.

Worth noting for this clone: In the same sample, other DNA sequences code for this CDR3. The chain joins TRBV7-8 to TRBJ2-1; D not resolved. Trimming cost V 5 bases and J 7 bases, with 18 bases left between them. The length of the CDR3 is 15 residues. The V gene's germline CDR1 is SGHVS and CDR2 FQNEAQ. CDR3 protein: CASSLRLAPNNEQFF. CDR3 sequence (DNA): TGTGCCAGCAGCCTCAGACTGGCGCCAAATAATGAGCAGTTCTTC.

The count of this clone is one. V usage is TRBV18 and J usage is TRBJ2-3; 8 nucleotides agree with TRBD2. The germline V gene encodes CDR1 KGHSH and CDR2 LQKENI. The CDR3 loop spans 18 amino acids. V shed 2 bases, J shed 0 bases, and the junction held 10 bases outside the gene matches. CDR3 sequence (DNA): TGTGCCAGCTCACCAAGAAACGGGGGGGCCGGGAGCACAGATACGCAGTATTTT. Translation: CASSPRNGGAGSTDTQYF.

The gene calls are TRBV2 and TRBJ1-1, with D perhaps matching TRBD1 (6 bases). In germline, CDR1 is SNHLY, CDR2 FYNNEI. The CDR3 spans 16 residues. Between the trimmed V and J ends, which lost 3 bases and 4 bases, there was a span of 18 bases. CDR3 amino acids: CASSDPGDIRSTEAFF. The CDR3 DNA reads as TGTGCCAGCAGTGATCCCGGGGACATTCGAAGCACTGAAGCTTTCTTT.

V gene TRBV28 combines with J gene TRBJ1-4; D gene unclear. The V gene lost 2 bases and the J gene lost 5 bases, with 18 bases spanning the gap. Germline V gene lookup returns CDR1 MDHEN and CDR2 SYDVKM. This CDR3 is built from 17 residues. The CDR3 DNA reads TGTGCCAGCAGTTTACCCGCATTCAAGAGAGGGAATGAAAAACTGTTTTTT. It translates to CASSLPAFKRGNEKLFF.

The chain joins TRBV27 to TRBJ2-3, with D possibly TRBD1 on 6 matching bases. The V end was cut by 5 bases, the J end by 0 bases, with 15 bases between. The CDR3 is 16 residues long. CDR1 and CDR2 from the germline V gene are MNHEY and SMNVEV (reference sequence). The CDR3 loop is CASSPVPGQSTDTQYF. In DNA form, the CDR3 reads TGTGCCAGCAGTCCCGTTCCGGGACAAAGCACAGATACGCAGTATTTT.

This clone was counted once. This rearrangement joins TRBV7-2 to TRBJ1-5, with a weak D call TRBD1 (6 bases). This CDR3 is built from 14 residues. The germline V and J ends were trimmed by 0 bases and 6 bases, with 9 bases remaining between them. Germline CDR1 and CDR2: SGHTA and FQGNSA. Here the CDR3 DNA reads TGTGCCAGCAGCTTAGCGGTCAGGGGTCAGCCCCAGCATTTT. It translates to CASSLAVRGQPQHF.

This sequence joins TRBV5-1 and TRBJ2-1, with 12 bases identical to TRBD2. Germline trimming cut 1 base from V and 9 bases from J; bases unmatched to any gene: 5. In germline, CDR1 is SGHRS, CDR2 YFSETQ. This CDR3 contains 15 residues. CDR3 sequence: CASSLSLAGGGEQFF. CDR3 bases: TGCGCCAGCAGCTTGAGTCTAGCGGGAGGGGGTGAGCAGTTCTTC.

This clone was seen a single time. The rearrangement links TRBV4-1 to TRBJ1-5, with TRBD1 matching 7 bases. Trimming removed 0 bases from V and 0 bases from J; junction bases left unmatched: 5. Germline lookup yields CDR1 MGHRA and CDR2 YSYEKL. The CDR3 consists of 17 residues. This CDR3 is CASSQEGQVYSNQPQHF. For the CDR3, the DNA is TGCGCCAGCAGCCAAGAAGGACAGGTTTATAGCAATCAGCCCCAGCATTTT.

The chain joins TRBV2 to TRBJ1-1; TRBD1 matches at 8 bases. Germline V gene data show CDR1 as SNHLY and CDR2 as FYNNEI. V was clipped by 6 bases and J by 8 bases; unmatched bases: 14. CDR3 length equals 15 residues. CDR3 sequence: CASRIRVGQGKEAFF. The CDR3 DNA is TGTGCCAGCAGGATAAGAGTAGGACAGGGAAAGGAAGCTTTCTTT. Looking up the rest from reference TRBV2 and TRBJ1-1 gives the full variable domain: EPEVTQTPSHQVTQMGQEVILRCVPISNHLYFYWYRQILGQKVEFLVSFYNNEISEKSEIFDDQFSVERPDGSNFTLKIRSTKLEDSAMYFCASRIRVGQGKEAFFGQGTRLTVV.

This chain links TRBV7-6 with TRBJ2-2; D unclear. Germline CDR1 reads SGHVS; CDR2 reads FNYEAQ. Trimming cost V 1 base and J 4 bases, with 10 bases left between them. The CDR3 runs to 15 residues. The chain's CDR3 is CASSLVAWSTGELFF. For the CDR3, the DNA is TGTGCCAGCAGCTTAGTAGCTTGGAGCACCGGGGAGCTGTTTTTT.

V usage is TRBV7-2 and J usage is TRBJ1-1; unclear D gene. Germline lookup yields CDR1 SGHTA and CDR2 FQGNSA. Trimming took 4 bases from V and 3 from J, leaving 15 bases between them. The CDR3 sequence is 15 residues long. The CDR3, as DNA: TGTGCCAGCAGCTGGGCCTATCCTGATGACACTGAAGCTTTCTTT. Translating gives CASSWAYPDDTEAFF.

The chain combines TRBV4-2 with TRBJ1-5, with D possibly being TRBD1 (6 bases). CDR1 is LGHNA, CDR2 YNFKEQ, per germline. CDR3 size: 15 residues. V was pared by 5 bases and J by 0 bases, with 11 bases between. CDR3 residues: CASSAGADSNQPQHF. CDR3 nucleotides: TGTGCCAGCAGCGCGGGGGCGGATAGCAATCAGCCCCAGCATTTT.

In nucleotides, the CDR3 is TGTGCCAGCAGCCCATTCCGGGACAGGAATGAAAAACTGTTTTTT. Its protein product is CASSPFRDRNEKLFF. V and J are TRBV7-8 and TRBJ1-4, with 8 bases identical to TRBD1. The CDR3 runs to 15 residues. From germline, CDR1 is SGHVS and CDR2 FQNEAQ. Trimming at V came to 5 bases and at J to 5 bases, leaving 7 bases not matched to a gene.

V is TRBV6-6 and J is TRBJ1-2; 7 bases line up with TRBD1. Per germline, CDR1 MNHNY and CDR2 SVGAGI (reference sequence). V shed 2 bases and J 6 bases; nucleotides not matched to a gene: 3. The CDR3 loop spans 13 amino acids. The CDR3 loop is CASSYTQGDGYTF. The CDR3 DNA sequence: TGTGCCAGCAGTTACACCCAGGGGGATGGCTACACCTTC.

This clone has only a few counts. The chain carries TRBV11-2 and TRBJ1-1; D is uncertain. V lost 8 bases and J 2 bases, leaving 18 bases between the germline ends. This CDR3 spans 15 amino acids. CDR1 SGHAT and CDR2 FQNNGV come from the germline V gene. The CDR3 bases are TGTGCCAGCGGCATCCGGGCAGGACCCAACACTGAAGCTTTCTTT. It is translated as CASGIRAGPNTEAFF. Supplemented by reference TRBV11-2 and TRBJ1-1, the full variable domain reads EAGVAQSPRYKIIEKRQSVAFWCNPISGHATLYWYQQILGQGPKLLIQFQNNGVVDDSQLPKDRFSAERLKGVDSTLKIQPAKLEDSAVYLCASGIRAGPNTEAFFGQGTRLTVV.

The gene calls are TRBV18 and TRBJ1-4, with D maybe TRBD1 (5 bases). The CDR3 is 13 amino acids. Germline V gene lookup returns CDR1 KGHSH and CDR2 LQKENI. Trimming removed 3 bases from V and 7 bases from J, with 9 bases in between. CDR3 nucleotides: TGTGCCAGCTCACCTGGGACCCGTGAAAAACTGTTTTTT. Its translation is CASSPGTREKLFF.